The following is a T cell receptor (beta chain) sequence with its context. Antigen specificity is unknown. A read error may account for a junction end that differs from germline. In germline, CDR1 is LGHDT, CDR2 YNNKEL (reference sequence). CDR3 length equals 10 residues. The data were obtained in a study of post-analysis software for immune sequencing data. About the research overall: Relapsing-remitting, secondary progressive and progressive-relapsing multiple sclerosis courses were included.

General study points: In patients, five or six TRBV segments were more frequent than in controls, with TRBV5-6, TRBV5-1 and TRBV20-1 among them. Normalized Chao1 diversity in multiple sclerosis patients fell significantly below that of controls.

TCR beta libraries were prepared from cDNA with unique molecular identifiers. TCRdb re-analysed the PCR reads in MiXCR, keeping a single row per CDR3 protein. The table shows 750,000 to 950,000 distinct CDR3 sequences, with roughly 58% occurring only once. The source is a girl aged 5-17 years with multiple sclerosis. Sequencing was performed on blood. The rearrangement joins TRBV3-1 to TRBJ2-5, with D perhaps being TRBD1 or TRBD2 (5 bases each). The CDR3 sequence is CGTGKETQYF. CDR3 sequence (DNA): TGCGGGACGGGGAAAGAGACCCAGTACTTC.